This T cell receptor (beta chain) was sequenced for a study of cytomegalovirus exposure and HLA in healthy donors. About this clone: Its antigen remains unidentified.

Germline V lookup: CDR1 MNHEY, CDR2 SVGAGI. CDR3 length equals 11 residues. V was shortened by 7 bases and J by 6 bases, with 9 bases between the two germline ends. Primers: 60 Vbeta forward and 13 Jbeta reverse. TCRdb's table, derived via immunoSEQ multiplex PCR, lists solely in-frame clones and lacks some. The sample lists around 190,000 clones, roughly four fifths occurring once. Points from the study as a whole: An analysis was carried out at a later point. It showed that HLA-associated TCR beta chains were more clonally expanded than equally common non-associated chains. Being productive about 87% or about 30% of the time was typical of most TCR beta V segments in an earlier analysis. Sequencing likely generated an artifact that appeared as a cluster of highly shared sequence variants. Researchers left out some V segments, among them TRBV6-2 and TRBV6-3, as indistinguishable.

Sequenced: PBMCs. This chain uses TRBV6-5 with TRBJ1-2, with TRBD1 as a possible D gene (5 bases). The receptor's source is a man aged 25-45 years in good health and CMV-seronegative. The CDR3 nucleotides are TGTGCCAGCAAGGGGTACAATGGCTACACCTTC. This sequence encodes CASKGYNGYTF.